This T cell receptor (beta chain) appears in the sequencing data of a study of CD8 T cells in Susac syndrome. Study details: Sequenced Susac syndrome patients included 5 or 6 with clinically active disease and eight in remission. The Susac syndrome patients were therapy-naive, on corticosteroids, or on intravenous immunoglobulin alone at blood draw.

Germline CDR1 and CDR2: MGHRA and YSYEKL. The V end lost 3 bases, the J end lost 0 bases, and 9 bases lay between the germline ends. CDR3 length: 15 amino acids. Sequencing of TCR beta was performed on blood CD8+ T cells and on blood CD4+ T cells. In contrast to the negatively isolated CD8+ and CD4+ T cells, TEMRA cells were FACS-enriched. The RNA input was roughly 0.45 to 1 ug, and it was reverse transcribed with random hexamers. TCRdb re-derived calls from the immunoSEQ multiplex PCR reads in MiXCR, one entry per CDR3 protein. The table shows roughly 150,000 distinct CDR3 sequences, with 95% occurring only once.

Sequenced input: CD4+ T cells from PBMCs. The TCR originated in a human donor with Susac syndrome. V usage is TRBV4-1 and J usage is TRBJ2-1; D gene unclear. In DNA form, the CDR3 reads TGCGCCAGCAGCCAGGTCCAGAGCTCCTACAATGAGCAGTTCTTC. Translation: CASSQVQSSYNEQFF.